These 11 T cell receptor beta chains were all obtained from the same sample, sequenced in a study of T cells in localized non-small cell lung cancer (dated by TCRdb to about 2020). Library preparation employed the immunoSEQ multiplex PCR assay. TCRdb's version of the immuneACCESS table is confined to in-frame rearrangements and falls short of the full clone set. An unresolved V gene accounts for under half of the shortfall where checked; the remainder is of unknown origin. This sample lists some 1,400 clones; about 30% were detected once. Over 15% of the sample goes to the ten largest clones. The starting material was lung tumor tissue, obtained before any cancer treatment. These TCRs come from a man aged 40 to 70 with stage II lung adenocarcinoma.

This clone was detected only a few times. This chain connects TRBV19 to TRBJ2-1; no definite D call. From germline, CDR1 is LNHDA and CDR2 SQIVND (reference sequence). Trimming removed 10 bases at V and 5 bases at J, with 18 bases between. This CDR3 is built from 14 residues. In nucleotides, the CDR3 is TGTGCCACCGAAAAGGGTTCGGCAAACAATGAGCAGTTCTTC. Amino acid sequence: CATEKGSANNEQFF. Filled out from reference TRBV19 and TRBJ2-1, the complete variable domain reads DGGITQSPKYLFRKEGQNVTLSCEQNLNHDAMYWYRQDPGQGLRLIYYSQIVNDFQKGDIAEGYSVSREKKESFPLTVTSAQKNPTAFYLCATEKGSANNEQFFGPGTRLTVL.

This clone turned up a few times. This chain uses TRBV9 with TRBJ2-5; 9 nucleotides align to TRBD2. The CDR3 sequence is 17 residues long. J lost 4 bases, V lost 0 bases, and 10 bases had no gene match. Germline assignment: CDR1 SGDLS and CDR2 YYNGEE. For the CDR3, the DNA is TGTGCCAGCAGCGTAGGGGGTAGCGGGAGCCGGAGAGAGACCCAGTACTTC. Protein: CASSVGGSGSRRETQYF.

This clone was seen only a few times. This rearrangement joins TRBV9 to TRBJ2-3; D unclear. V lost 1 base to trimming and J lost 4 bases, with 25 bases between them. CDR1 and CDR2 (germline): SGDLS, YYNGEE. The CDR3 has 19 amino acids. The CDR3 DNA reads as TGTGCCAGCAGCGTAACCCCTGTCTTCAGGTGGTCAACCCCAGATACGCAGTATTTT. Amino acids: CASSVTPVFRWSTPDTQYF.

The rearrangement joins TRBV11-3 to TRBJ1-2; 8 nucleotides match TRBD1. Germline-derived CDR1 and CDR2 are SGHNT and YENEEA. The CDR3 is made up of 17 amino acids. J gave up 4 bases and V 5 bases, and 15 bases lay outside the gene matches. As DNA, the CDR3 is TGTGCCAGCAGCGTTCGACAGGGGACTAACACCCCCTATGGCTACACCTTC. It specifies CASSVRQGTNTPYGYTF.

This chain joins TRBV19 and TRBJ2-7; D perhaps matches TRBD2 (5 bases). The CDR3 is 14 amino acids. V lost 5 bases, J lost 1 base, and 12 bases lay in between. Per germline, CDR1 LNHDA and CDR2 SQIVND (reference sequence). The CDR3 region is CASSPSRGSYEQYF. CDR3 bases: TGTGCCAGTAGTCCCTCCCGGGGTTCCTACGAGCAGTACTTC.

By share of the sample, this clone is medium-sized. V and J are TRBV7-4 and TRBJ1-2; 9 bases agree with TRBD1. Germline V lookup: CDR1 SGHVT, CDR2 SQSDAQ. After removal of 8 bases from V and 7 bases from J, the junction contained 8 bases not matched to a gene. This CDR3 is 13 amino acids long. The CDR3 DNA follows: TGTGCCAGCGCCCCGGGACAGGGTGCTGGCTACACCTTC. Residues: CASAPGQGAGYTF.

Only a few counts were recorded for this clone. V usage is TRBV6-8 and J usage is TRBJ1-4; TRBD1 might be the D (5 bases). Germline V gene lookup returns CDR1 MNHGY and CDR2 SAAAGT. This CDR3 has 15 residues. V was clipped by 5 bases and J by 8 bases, with 18 bases between them. The CDR3: CASSIGGDLMEKLFF. CDR3 DNA sequence: TGTGCCAGCAGTATCGGGGGGGACCTAATGGAAAAACTGTTTTTT.

The chain links TRBV9 to TRBJ2-5; 9 bases agree with TRBD1. CDR1 is SGDLS and CDR2 is YYNGEE in the germline V gene. The CDR3 covers 13 residues. With 5 bases clipped from V and 1 base from J, the junction kept 0 bases outside the gene matches. CDR3 DNA sequence: TGTGCCAGCAGGGGACAGGGCCAAGAGACCCAGTACTTC. Encoded protein: CASRGQGQETQYF.

In this sample, this clone turned up a few times. This sequence joins TRBV11-3 and TRBJ1-4; 10 nucleotides align to TRBD1. CDR1 and CDR2 (germline): SGHNT, YENEEA. The V and J ends lost 4 bases and 6 bases, in that order; junction bases with no gene match: 5. CDR3 length: 15 residues. CDR3 sequence reads: CASSSTGTGDEKLFF. The CDR3 bases are TGTGCCAGCAGCTCGACCGGGACAGGGGATGAAAAACTGTTTTTT.

This clone was recorded a few times. The chain combines TRBV1 with TRBJ1-2. TRBV1 is a pseudogene segment. CDR3 length: 15 amino acids. CDR3 amino acids: CASSQDRGPYYGYTF. CDR3 nucleotide sequence: TGCGCCAGCAGCCAAGACCGAGGTCCTTACTATGGCTACACCTTC.

The gene calls are TRBV19 and TRBJ2-3; D may be TRBD1 (6 bases). The CDR3 contains 13 residues. Trimming cost V 9 bases and J 6 bases, with 16 bases left between them. CDR1 and CDR2 (germline): LNHDA, SQIVND (reference sequence). DNA for the CDR3: TGTGCCAGCTCGGACAGATCCAGGGATACGCAGTATTTT. Translated: CASSDRSRDTQYF.